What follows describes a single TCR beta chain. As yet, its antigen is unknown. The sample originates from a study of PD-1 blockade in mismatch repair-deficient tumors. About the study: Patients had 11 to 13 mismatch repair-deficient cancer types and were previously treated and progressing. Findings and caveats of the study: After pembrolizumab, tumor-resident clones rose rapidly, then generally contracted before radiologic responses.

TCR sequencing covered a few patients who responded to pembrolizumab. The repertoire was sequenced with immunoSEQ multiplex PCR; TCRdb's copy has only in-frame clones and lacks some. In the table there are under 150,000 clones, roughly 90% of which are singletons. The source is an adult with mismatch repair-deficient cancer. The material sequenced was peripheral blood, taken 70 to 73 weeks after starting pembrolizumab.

For the CDR3, the DNA is TGCAGCGTTGGGAGGTTAGCGGGACAGAACACCGGGGAGCTGTTTTTT. Its protein product is CSVGRLAGQNTGELFF. The chain recombines TRBV29-1 with TRBJ2-2; TRBD2 agrees at 8 bases. The J segment lost 1 base and the V segment lost 4 bases, leaving 8 bases of the junction unmatched. CDR3 length equals 16 residues. From germline, CDR1 is SQVTM and CDR2 ANQGSEA.